The 21 T cell receptor beta chains reported below all come from one sample, sequenced in a study of blood T cells in healthy people across ages. The second PCR ran about 6 to 12 cycles with a sample-barcoded 5' primer and J-beta primers. TCRdb reprocessed the 5' RACE reads via MiXCR and lists one record per CDR3 protein. The sample consists of 1.2 million to 1.5 million distinct CDR3 sequences, approximately 60% of them appearing once. Sequencing was carried out using blood. The receptors derive from a man aged 18-30 years in good health.

The V gene is TRBV14, the J gene TRBJ2-7, with D perhaps TRBD2 (5 bases). This CDR3 is built from 13 residues. Germline CDR1 and CDR2: SGHDN and FVKESK. The V end was cut by 7 bases, the J end by 7 bases, with 17 bases between. CDR3 protein: CASTTTTGKEQYF. In DNA, the CDR3 is TGTGCCAGCACGACTACCACGGGGAAGGAGCAGTACTTC. Full variable domain (outside the CDR3, taken from reference TRBV14 and TRBJ2-7): EAGVTQFPSHSVIEKGQTVTLRCDPISGHDNLYWYRRVMGKEIKFLLHFVKESKQDESGMPNNRFLAERTGGTYSTLKVQPAELEDSGVYFCASTTTTGKEQYFGPGTRLTVT.

The chain is built from TRBV2 and TRBJ2-5; a possible D gene is TRBD1 (6 bases). V lost 7 bases, J lost 11 bases, and 23 bases lay in between. CDR3 length equals 14 residues. The germline V gene has CDR1 SNHLY and CDR2 FYNNEI. CDR3 loop: CASTEGTNRDEQYF. CDR3 DNA: TGTGCCAGCACCGAGGGGACAAACAGGGATGAGCAGTACTTC.

V usage is TRBV19 and J usage is TRBJ2-3, with D unclear. The CDR3 consists of 11 residues. The V gene lost 8 bases and the J gene lost 6 bases, with 9 bases spanning the gap. The germline gives CDR1 LNHDA, CDR2 SQIVND (reference sequence). CDR3 bases: TGTGCCAGTTCTACATACGATACGCAGTATTTT. Translating gives CASSTYDTQYF. Complete variable domain (other parts from reference TRBV19 and TRBJ2-3): DGGITQSPKYLFRKEGQNVTLSCEQNLNHDAMYWYRQDPGQGLRLIYYSQIVNDFQKGDIAEGYSVSREKKESFPLTVTSAQKNPTAFYLCASSTYDTQYFGPGTRLTVL.

The chain links TRBV4-1 to TRBJ2-5; D is ambiguous. Germline V gene sequence: CDR1 MGHRA, CDR2 YSYEKL. This CDR3 is built from 15 residues. V lost 4 bases to trimming and J lost 1 base, with 13 bases between them. The CDR3 spells CASSRTLEVQETQYF. In DNA, the CDR3 is TGCGCCAGCAGCCGTACCCTTGAGGTCCAAGAGACCCAGTACTTC.

The gene calls are TRBV29-1 and TRBJ2-3; D gene uncertain. V shed 3 bases and J shed 1 base, with 8 bases lying between them. CDR3 size: 13 residues. From germline, CDR1 is SQVTM and CDR2 ANQGSEA. In nucleotides, the CDR3 is TGCAGCGTTGATTATGGGGGCACAGATACGCAGTATTTT. Amino acid sequence: CSVDYGGTDTQYF.

V usage is TRBV6-5 and J usage is TRBJ2-6; 7 bases agree with TRBD1. Trimming removed 7 bases from V and 2 bases from J; junction bases left unmatched: 8. In germline, CDR1 is MNHEY, CDR2 SVGAGI. This CDR3 contains 16 residues. As DNA, the CDR3 is TGTGCCAGCACAACAGGGGTAATGACTGGGGCCAACGTCCTGACTTTC. Translation gives CASTTGVMTGANVLTF.

In this sample, this clonotype turned up a few times. V and J are TRBV20-1 and TRBJ2-5; no reliable D call. CDR3 length equals 12 residues. The germline CDR1 and CDR2 sequences are DFQATT and SNEGSKA (reference sequence). V lost 4 bases to trimming and J lost 5 bases, with 11 bases between them. The CDR3 loop reads CSATPLQETQYF. CDR3 nucleotides: TGCAGTGCTACCCCTTTACAGGAGACCCAGTACTTC.

This clonotype has more than one count but fewer than ten. This chain joins TRBV5-1 and TRBJ2-2; no definite D call. Germline CDR1 reads SGHRS; CDR2 reads YFSETQ. Between the trimmed V and J ends, which lost 0 bases and 6 bases, there was a span of 9 bases. This CDR3 is built from 14 residues. The CDR3 sequence: CASSLGLDSGELFF. Written as DNA, the CDR3 is TGCGCCAGCAGCTTGGGCCTAGATTCCGGGGAGCTGTTTTTT.

This chain connects TRBV20-1 to TRBJ2-5, with a tentative D call TRBD2 (5 bases). The CDR3 loop spans 18 amino acids. CDR1 DFQATT and CDR2 SNEGSKA come from the germline V gene (reference sequence). V lost 6 bases, J lost 5 bases, and 31 bases lay in between. The DNA for the CDR3 is TGCAGTGCACCAAGGGAGCACGGACTCCTCGCTGAGAGGGAGACCCAGTACTTC. This codes for CSAPREHGLLAERETQYF.

The chain recombines TRBV4-2 with TRBJ2-7, with D possibly matching TRBD2 (6 bases). Near its end, the DNA agrees better with TRBJ2-5, so the J call may be wrong. The CDR3 spans 16 residues. Germline CDR1 is LGHNA and CDR2 is YNFKEQ. CDR3 residues: CASSQERLSGGETQYF. The CDR3 DNA reads as TGTGCCAGCAGCCAAGAAAGGCTCTCCGGAGGGGAGACCCAGTACTTC.

The rearrangement links TRBV6-5 to TRBJ2-7, with D possibly being TRBD1 or TRBD2 (6 bases each). CDR1 is MNHEY and CDR2 is SVGAGI in the germline V gene. The CDR3 runs 14 residues. The V end was cut by 2 bases, the J end by 3 bases, with 11 bases between. The CDR3 bases are TGTGCCAGCAGTTACCAGGGGACTTACTACGAGCAGTACTTC. Residues: CASSYQGTYYEQYF.

The chain employs TRBV5-1 and TRBJ2-4; TRBD2 matches at 14 bases. This CDR3 comprises 16 residues. Germline V gene lookup returns CDR1 SGHRS and CDR2 YFSETQ. Trimming took 3 bases from V and 13 from J; bases not matched to a gene: 12. DNA of the CDR3: TGCGCCAGCAGCTCATGGACTAGCGGGGGGCGTTATCAGCAGTACTTC. This sequence encodes CASSSWTSGGRYQQYF.

J is TRBJ2-7 and V is TRBV27, with TRBD2 matching over 11 bases. CDR3 size: 14 residues. The germline CDR1 and CDR2 sequences are MNHEY and SMNVEV (reference sequence). The J segment lost 5 bases and the V segment lost 3 bases, leaving 3 bases of the junction unmatched. Written as DNA, the CDR3 is TGTGCCAGCAGTTTGACTAGCGGGATCGACGAGCAGTACTTC. It is translated as CASSLTSGIDEQYF.

V usage is TRBV6-1 and J usage is TRBJ1-4, with D hard to call. The CDR3 spans 12 residues. CDR1 and CDR2 from the germline V gene are MNHNS and SASEGT. V shed 3 bases and J shed 6 bases, with 5 bases lying between them. CDR3 region: CASSDWDEKLFF. The CDR3 DNA reads TGTGCCAGCAGTGATTGGGATGAAAAACTGTTTTTT.

This chain connects TRBV20-1 to TRBJ2-3, with D tentatively TRBD1 (5 bases). The V gene's germline CDR1 is DFQATT and CDR2 SNEGSKA (reference sequence). Deletions cut 7 bases from V and 2 bases from J, with 10 bases between. The CDR3 is 12 amino acids. Written as DNA, the CDR3 is TGCAGTGAGACAGCATCCACAGATACGCAGTATTTT. Translated, it gives CSETASTDTQYF.

The CDR3 loop reads CASSLMTGRKETQYF. The CDR3 DNA reads as TGCGCCAGCAGCTTGATGACTGGCAGGAAAGAGACCCAGTACTTC. The J gene is TRBJ2-5, the V gene TRBV5-1; no definite D call. CDR1 and CDR2 from the germline V gene are SGHRS and YFSETQ. The length of the CDR3 is 15 residues. Trimming pared 1 base from V and 3 bases from J, leaving 13 bases between.

The sample holds many counts of this clonotype. The chain has TRBV20-1 and TRBJ2-7; D is unresolved. V shed 4 bases and J shed 4 bases, with 14 bases lying between them. CDR1 is DFQATT and CDR2 is SNEGSKA in the germline V gene (reference sequence). CDR3 length equals 13 residues. CDR3 protein: CSATDEDGYEQYF. The CDR3 DNA sequence: TGCAGTGCTACCGACGAAGACGGATACGAGCAGTACTTC.

This clonotype was seen a few times. This sequence joins TRBV29-1 and TRBJ2-7, with TRBD2 identical over 10 bases. The V gene's germline CDR1 is SQVTM and CDR2 ANQGSEA. V shed 6 bases, J shed 4 bases, and the junction held 6 bases outside the gene matches. The CDR3 is 13 amino acids. The CDR3 DNA follows: TGCAGCGTCAGCGGGACTAGCGATTACGAGCAGTACTTC. Its translation: CSVSGTSDYEQYF.

The rearrangement uses TRBV29-1 and TRBJ1-2; TRBD1 is a possible D gene (6 bases). From germline, CDR1 is SQVTM and CDR2 ANQGSEA. The CDR3 covers 13 residues. The V gene lost 5 bases and the J gene lost 1 base, with 11 bases spanning the gap. This CDR3 is CSVNDRFNYGYTF. CDR3 DNA sequence: TGCAGCGTTAACGACAGGTTTAACTATGGCTACACCTTC.

This clonotype was found a few times. This sequence joins TRBV10-3 and TRBJ2-1, with a weak D call TRBD1 (6 bases). Germline CDR1 ENHRY, CDR2 SYGVKD. The V end lost 4 bases, the J end lost 5 bases, and 9 bases lay between the germline ends. This CDR3 is 13 amino acids long. CDR3 sequence (DNA): TGTGCCATCAGTGCTCGGACAGACAATGAGCAGTTCTTC. Translation gives CAISARTDNEQFF.

In its sample, this clonotype was seen a few times. The chain has TRBV7-9 and TRBJ2-7, with TRBD1 matching 7 bases. The CDR3 has 14 residues. The V gene end was trimmed by 10 bases and the J gene end by 2 bases; junction bases not matched to a gene: 11. The germline CDR1 and CDR2 sequences are SEHNR and FQNEAQ (reference sequence). The CDR3 nucleotides are TGTGCCACCGTGGGGACAGAGAAAACCTACGAGCAGTACTTC. Translation: CATVGTEKTYEQYF.